This record covers a single TCR beta chain. The specificity of this receptor is unknown. No per-base quality is available; no much larger clone lies one base away. Sample time point, as interpreted from the label and publication: 12 to 13 months on ibrutinib. For TCR beta library preparation, approximately 2.2 micrograms of genomic DNA were isolated from cryopreserved PBMCs. High-throughput TCR beta sequencing was performed on longitudinal blood samples from CLL patients receiving ibrutinib monotherapy. The patients took part in an open-label, single-center phase 2 trial of ibrutinib monotherapy. A MiSeq instrument was used for deep resolution sequencing, which targeted depths ranging from 1 in 1 million up to 1 in 200,000 T cells, with coverage averaging 10x for each clonotype. TCR beta libraries were generated with the immunoSEQ hsTCRB Kit. The authors processed their data as follows. ImmunoSEQ Data Assistant and ImmunoSEQ Analyzer were used for data analysis, and V, D and J genes were assigned according to IMGT definitions. Clonality was computed as one minus normalized Shannon entropy of productive rearrangement frequencies, ranging from 0 to 1. Only overrepresented clonotypes making up at least 0.05% of each patient's repertoire were included in the public clonotype analysis. Thirteen age-matched healthy donor repertoires from immuneACCESS were used as controls for clonality. Entries here come from immuneACCESS through TCRdb and include only in-frame sequences with V and J called. Some clones fail to appear in such tables; in the studies checked, an unresolved V gene covers under half of the shortfall, and the cause of the remainder is unknown. V, J and clone size are taken as reported in that table, and D and trimming were inferred from the DNA itself. This sample gives roughly 97,000 clones in total; around 73% of them show up just once. Together, the top ten hold about 32% of the sample.

From the cysteine up to the phenylalanine, the CDR3 has a length of 17 residues. Kept here is only the CDR3 DNA, which spans 51 bases and is read in frame from base 1. V is pruned by 6 bases and J by 3 bases, leaving 12 bases of the junction without a gene match. The germline V gene (reference sequence) specifies MNHEY as CDR1 and SMNVEV as CDR2. This sample stems from a study of cytotoxic CD8 clonotypes in ibrutinib-treated CLL (dated by TCRdb to about 2021). Notes on the research overall: The cohort had about a dozen relapsed/refractory and more than 14 treatment-naive patients; 17 to 18 were IGHV unmutated. Partial responses were observed in 24 patients and complete responses in 2; after a median follow-up of around 68 months, remission was maintained in 14 patients and progression was observed in 12. Response samples were taken after a median of 12 months on treatment, ranging from about 6 to 40 months. On average, each sample had approximately 280,000 productive templates and 96,000 or so productive rearrangements. Longitudinal samples were obtainable from about 30% of the roughly 86 participants in the trial. Cryopreserved peripheral blood mononuclear cells were obtained prior to treatment, at the time of response, and at either disease progression or sustained remission. Every sample from remission and from progressive disease was obtained while the patients were still on ibrutinib.

The investigation overall reported the following: Clonality rose at ibrutinib response, remained stable during sustained remission, and dropped back toward baseline at progression. At baseline, clonality was higher than in age-matched healthy donors and showed a strong correlation with circulating CD8+ T-cell counts. Sampling times were not matched between patients in sustained remission and patients whose disease was progressing, and lymph node repertoires were not examined. Public clonotypes were found to be uncommon and were observed to contract or remain stable during treatment; the increase in clonality was shown to reflect expansion of private clonotypes at ibrutinib response.

The TCR was taken from a human donor with chronic lymphocytic leukemia. Recombination connected TRBV27 to TRBJ2-7; 12 junctional bases match TRBD1. Sequenced material: PBMCs, taken after 12 months of ibrutinib treatment. CDR3 protein: CASSRDRGLFMDYEQYF. The nucleotides are TGTGCCAGCAGCCGGGACAGGGGGCTGTTCATGGACTACGAGCAGTACTTC.